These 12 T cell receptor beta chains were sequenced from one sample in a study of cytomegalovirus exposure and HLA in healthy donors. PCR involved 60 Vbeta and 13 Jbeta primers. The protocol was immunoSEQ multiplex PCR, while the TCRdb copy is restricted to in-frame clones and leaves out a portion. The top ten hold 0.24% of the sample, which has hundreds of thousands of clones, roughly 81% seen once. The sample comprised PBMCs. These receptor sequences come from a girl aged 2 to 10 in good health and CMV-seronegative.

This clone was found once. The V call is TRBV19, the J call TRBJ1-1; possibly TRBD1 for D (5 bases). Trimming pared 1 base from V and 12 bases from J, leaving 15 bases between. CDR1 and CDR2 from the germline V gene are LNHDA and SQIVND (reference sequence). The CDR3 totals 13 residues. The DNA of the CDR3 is TGTGCCAGTAGTATAGGCCAGGGAGGAACAACTTTCTTT. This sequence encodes CASSIGQGGTTFF.

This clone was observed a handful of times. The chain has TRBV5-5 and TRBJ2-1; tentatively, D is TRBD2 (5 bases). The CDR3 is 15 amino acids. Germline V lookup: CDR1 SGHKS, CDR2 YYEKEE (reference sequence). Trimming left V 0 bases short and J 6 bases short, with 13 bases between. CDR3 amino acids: CASSLDGISGNEQFF. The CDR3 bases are TGTGCCAGCAGCTTGGACGGGATTTCCGGCAATGAGCAGTTCTTC.

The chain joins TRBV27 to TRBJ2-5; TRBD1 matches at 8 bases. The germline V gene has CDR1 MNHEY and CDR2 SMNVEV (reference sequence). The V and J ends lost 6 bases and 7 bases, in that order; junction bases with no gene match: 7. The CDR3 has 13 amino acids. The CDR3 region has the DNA TGTGCCAGCAGGGAAGGGACAGGAGGGACCCAGTACTTC. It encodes CASREGTGGTQYF.

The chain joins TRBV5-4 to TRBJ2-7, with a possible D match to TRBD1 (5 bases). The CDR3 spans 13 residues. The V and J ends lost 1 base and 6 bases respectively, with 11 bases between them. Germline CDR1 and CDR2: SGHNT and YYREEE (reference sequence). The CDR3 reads CASSLYQGAEQYF. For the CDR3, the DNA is TGTGCCAGCAGCTTGTATCAGGGCGCCGAGCAGTACTTC. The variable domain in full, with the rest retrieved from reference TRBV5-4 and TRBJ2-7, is ETGVTQSPTHLIKTRGQQVTLRCSSQSGHNTVSWYQQALGQGPQFIFQYYREEENGRGNFPPRFSGLQFPNYSSELNVNALELDDSALYLCASSLYQGAEQYFGPGTRLTVT.

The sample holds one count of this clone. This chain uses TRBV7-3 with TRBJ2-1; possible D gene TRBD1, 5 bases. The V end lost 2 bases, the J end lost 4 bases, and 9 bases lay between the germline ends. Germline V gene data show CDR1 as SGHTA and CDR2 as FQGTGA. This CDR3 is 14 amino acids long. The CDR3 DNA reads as TGTGCCAGCAGCTTATCCAGGGATTACAATGAGCAGTTCTTC. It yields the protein CASSLSRDYNEQFF.

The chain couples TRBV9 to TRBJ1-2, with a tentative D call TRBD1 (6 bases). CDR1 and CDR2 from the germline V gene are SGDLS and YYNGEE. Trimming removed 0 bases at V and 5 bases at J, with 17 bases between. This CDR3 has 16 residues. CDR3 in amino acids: CASSVGGRSPLYGYTF. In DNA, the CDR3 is TGTGCCAGCAGCGTAGGGGGGCGCAGTCCACTTTATGGCTACACCTTC. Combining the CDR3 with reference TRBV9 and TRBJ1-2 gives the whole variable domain DSGVTQTPKHLITATGQRVTLRCSPRSGDLSVYWYQQSLDQGLQFLIQYYNGEERAKGNILERFSAQQFPDLHSELNLSSLELGDSALYFCASSVGGRSPLYGYTFGSGTRLTVV.

CDR3 nucleotide sequence: TGCGCCAGCAGCGCAGGACAGGGAATGAGTTCACCCCTCCACTTT. It specifies CASSAGQGMSSPLHF. The V and J genes are TRBV5-1 and TRBJ1-6; 8 positions agree with TRBD1. CDR1 and CDR2 (germline): SGHRS, YFSETQ. With V trimmed by 4 bases and J by 9 bases, 9 bases remained unmatched. This CDR3 region has 15 residues. The full variable domain, with the rest looked up from reference TRBV5-1 and TRBJ1-6, is KAGVTQTPRYLIKTRGQQVTLSCSPISGHRSVSWYQQTPGQGLQFLFEYFSETQRNKGNFPGRFSGRQFSNSRSEMNVSTLELGDSALYLCASSAGQGMSSPLHFGNGTRLTVT.

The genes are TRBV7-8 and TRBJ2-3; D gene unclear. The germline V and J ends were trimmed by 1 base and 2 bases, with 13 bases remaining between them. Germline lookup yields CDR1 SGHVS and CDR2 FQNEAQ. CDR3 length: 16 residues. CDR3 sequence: CASSLDLGTHTDTQYF. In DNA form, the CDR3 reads TGTGCCAGCAGCTTAGACCTAGGCACACACACAGATACGCAGTATTTT.

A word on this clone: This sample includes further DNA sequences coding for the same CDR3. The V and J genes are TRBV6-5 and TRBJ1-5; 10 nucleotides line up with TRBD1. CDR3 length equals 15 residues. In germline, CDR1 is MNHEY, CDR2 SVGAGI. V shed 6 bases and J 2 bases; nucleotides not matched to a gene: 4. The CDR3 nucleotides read TGTGCCAGCAGCACCGGGACAGGGGGCAATCAGCCCCAGCATTTT. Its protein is CASSTGTGGNQPQHF.

In DNA, the CDR3 is TGTGCCAGCAGTGAATTGCAGGCCTCCTATGGCTACACCTTC. Translation: CASSELQASYGYTF. This sequence joins TRBV2 and TRBJ1-2; D unclear. The germline V gene encodes CDR1 SNHLY and CDR2 FYNNEI. The V and J ends lost 2 bases and 4 bases respectively, with 11 bases between them. CDR3 length: 14 residues.

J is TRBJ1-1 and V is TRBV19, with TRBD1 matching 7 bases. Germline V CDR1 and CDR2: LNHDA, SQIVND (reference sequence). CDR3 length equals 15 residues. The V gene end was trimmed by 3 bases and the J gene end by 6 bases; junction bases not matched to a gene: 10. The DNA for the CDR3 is TGTGCCAGTAGTATCAAACACAGGGGAGGAGCTGAAGCTTTCTTT. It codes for CASSIKHRGGAEAFF. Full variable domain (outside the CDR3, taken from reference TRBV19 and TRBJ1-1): DGGITQSPKYLFRKEGQNVTLSCEQNLNHDAMYWYRQDPGQGLRLIYYSQIVNDFQKGDIAEGYSVSREKKESFPLTVTSAQKNPTAFYLCASSIKHRGGAEAFFGQGTRLTVV.

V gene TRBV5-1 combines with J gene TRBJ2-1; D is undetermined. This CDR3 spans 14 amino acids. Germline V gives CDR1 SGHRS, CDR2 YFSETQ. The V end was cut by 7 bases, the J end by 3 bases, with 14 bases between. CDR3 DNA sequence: TGCGCCAGCCGCTCTAGTCTAGGCTACAATGAGCAGTTCTTC. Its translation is CASRSSLGYNEQFF.